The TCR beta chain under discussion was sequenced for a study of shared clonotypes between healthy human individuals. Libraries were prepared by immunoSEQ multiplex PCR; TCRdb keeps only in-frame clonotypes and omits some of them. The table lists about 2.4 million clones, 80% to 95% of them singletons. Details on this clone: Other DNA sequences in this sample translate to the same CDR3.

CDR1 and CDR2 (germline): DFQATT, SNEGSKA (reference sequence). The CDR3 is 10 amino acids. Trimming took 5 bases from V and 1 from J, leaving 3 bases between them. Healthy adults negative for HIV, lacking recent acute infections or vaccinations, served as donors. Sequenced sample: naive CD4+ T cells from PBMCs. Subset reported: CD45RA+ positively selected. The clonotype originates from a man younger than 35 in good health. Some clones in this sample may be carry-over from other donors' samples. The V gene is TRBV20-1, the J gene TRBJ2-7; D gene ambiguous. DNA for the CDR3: TGCAGTGCTGAATCCTACGAGCAGTACTTC. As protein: CSAESYEQYF.